This entry features one T cell receptor (beta chain) sequence. Its target is unknown. This table comes from immunoSEQ multiplex PCR, and its TCRdb copy is limited to in-frame clones, with some not included. The sample carries about 73,000 clones, 85% to 90% recorded once. This sample was included in a study of graft-versus-host responses after intestinal transplantation. Per the germline V gene, CDR1 is LGHNA and CDR2 is YNFKEQ. Trimming stripped 5 bases from V and 0 bases from J, with 17 bases between. The CDR3 loop spans 17 amino acids. The source is a human donor who was the organ donor for an intestinal transplant. The chain joins TRBV4-2 to TRBJ1-3; D remains ambiguous. The sample in question was unstimulated CD8+ T cells sorted from spleen or lymph node cells, obtained before transplant. CDR3: CASSDPHDSTSGNTIYF. The CDR3 DNA follows: TGTGCCAGCAGCGACCCCCATGACTCGACCTCTGGAAACACCATATATTTT.